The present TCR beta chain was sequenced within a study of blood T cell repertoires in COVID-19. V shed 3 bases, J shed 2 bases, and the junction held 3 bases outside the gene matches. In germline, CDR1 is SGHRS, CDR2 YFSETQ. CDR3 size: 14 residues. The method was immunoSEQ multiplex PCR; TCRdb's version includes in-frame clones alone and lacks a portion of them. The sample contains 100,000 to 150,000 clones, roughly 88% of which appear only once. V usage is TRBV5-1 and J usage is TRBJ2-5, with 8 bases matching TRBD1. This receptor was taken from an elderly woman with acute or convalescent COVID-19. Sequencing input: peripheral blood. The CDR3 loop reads CASSSRTGQETQYF. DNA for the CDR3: TGCGCCAGCAGCTCGAGGACAGGGCAAGAGACCCAGTACTTC.